These T cell receptor beta chains were read from a single sample in a study of cytomegalovirus exposure and HLA in healthy donors. TCRdb keeps only in-frame clones here, not all; method: immunoSEQ multiplex PCR. The sample contains fewer than 200,000 clones, 82% of which appear only once. The sample taken for sequencing was PBMCs. The receptors come from a man in his fifties or sixties in good health and CMV-seropositive. CDR3s include the opening cysteine and the closing phenylalanine or tryptophan. The size of a clone is reported for some rows only, either as once, few or many, or as a class for expanded clones.

CDR3 length	clone size	J gene	V gene	CDR3 protein
18	.	TRBJ2-1	TRBV19	CASSIDPEGASSYNEQFF
13	.	TRBJ2-7	TRBV19	CASSLSGTYEQYF
16	once	TRBJ1-3	TRBV4-3	CASSHDRTAGPNTIYF
12	once	TRBJ2-3	TRBV7-9	CASSLLADTQYF
13	.	TRBJ2-7	TRBV7-9	CASSWDSSYEQYF
14	.	TRBJ2-5	TRBV11-2	CASSHRQGGETQYF
15	.	TRBJ1-2	TRBV18	CASSPPLHRGNGYTF
17	.	TRBJ2-7	TRBV4-1	CASSHLTQGRLSGEQYF
12	.	TRBJ2-1	TRBV27	CASSTGGSEQFF
12	.	TRBJ1-1	TRBV7-9	CASSLGSTEAFF
15	.	TRBJ1-1	TRBV6-5	CASSHGEVRNTEAFF
14	.	TRBJ1-2	TRBV5-1	CASSMTGGDYGYTF
13	.	TRBJ1-2	TRBV2	CASSKGLNYGYTF
17	.	TRBJ2-3	TRBV5-1	CASSSTLAGRGTDTQYF
17	.	TRBJ1-1	TRBV28	CASSLQFIHEAGRNGFF
14	.	TRBJ1-5	TRBV29-1	CSVGEGGINQPQHF
15	.	TRBJ1-1	TRBV10-3	CAITRDPKGEAEAFF
13	.	TRBJ2-3	TRBV7-3	CASSPSSTDTQYF
17	once	TRBJ2-7	TRBV2	CASSEGARPSGGYEQYF